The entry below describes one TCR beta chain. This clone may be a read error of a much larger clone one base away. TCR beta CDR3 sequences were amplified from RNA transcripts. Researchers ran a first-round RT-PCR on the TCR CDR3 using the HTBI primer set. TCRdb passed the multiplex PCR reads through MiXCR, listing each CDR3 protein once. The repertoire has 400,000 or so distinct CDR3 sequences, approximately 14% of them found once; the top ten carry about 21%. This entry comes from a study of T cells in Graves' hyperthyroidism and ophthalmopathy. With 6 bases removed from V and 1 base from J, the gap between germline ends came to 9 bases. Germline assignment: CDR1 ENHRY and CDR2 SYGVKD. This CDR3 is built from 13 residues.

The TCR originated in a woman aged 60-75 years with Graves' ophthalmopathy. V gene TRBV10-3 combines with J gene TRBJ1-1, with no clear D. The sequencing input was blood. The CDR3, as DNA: TGTGCCATCAGGAGGGCGGGGAACACTGAAGCTTTCTTT. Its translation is CAIRRAGNTEAFF.